This TCR beta chain is from a study of blood T cell repertoires in COVID-19 (dated by TCRdb to the early 2020s). Concerning the study at large: Samples covering the acute and convalescent phases of COVID-19 were provided by collaborators in the United States, Italy and Spain. Sample metadata almost always included a de-identified subject ID, COVID-19 status, age in years and sex. The prospective study material was composed of cDNA or gDNA derived from T cells, B-cell-depleted T cells, or PBMCs. The repertoires were released in a freely available public database meant as a resource for research on the immune response to SARS-CoV-2. The samples were drawn from the first 160 participants of the ongoing ImmuneRACE study and from over 950 subjects provided by 6 global collaborators. The dataset comprised deeply sampled blood TCRbeta repertoires from subjects exposed to, actively infected with, or recovered from COVID-19. Where available, HLA class I and class II types were taken from metadata supplied by the sample provider and were not determined by assay-based typing.

The CDR3 holds 16 amino acids from the cysteine to the phenylalanine. Only the CDR3 region is kept as DNA, spanning 48 bases read in frame from base 1. V is trimmed back by 7 bases and J by 2 bases, and the junction contains 10 bases that no gene match accounts for. Per the germline V gene, ENHRY is the CDR1 and SYGVKD is the CDR2. Here is what the overall study found, with its caveats: The amount of clinical and demographic metadata varied by source and participant and was provided uncurated.

Each collaborating institution followed its own protocols to collect whole blood in K2EDTA tubes. For TCRbeta analysis, collaborators shipped samples in one of three forms: frozen whole blood, isolated PBMCs, or DNA extracted from either of those sample types. The immunoSEQ Assay, a bias-controlled multiplex PCR, was used to amplify TCRbeta CDR3 regions from genomic DNA. The paper's processing steps were these. The number of nucleated cells in each sample was estimated from the amplification of reference gene primers within the assay. To quantify the absolute abundance of each unique TCRbeta CDR3 rearrangement, sequence reads were collapsed and filtered. For each sample, productive Simpson clonality was calculated by taking the square root of Simpson's diversity index across productive rearrangements. TCRdb obtained this table from immuneACCESS and retained in-frame rearrangements with V and J assigned. These tables miss some clones; where compared with another copy, unresolved V genes account for less than half of the shortfall, and the remainder is unexplained. V, J and clone size are those of that table, while D and trimming were read from the DNA. Present in this sample are about 200,000 clones, about 85% of which were seen just once. The top ten clones comprise approximately 7.2% of the sample.

For this clone: The antigen it binds to is not known. Base quality data are lacking; no much larger clone is found one base away.

The sequence joins TRBV10-3 to TRBJ2-3, and TRBD2 aligns with 9 junction nucleotides. Sequencing was done on a sample of peripheral blood. The sequence was obtained from a woman at least 80 years old with acute or convalescent COVID-19. Here is the DNA: TGTGCCATCAAGGGGGGGACTAGCCGTCTCACAGATACGCAGTATTTT. This sequence encodes CAIKGGTSRLTDTQYF.